The 3 T cell receptor beta chains below were found in one sample sequenced in a study of Graves' ophthalmopathy and Graves' hyperthyroidism. RNA transcripts were the template, and TCR beta CDR3 regions were amplified from them. The first-round RT-PCR employed HTBI primers together with the Qiagen OneStep RT-PCR kit. A multiplex PCR was then performed as the second round. Via MiXCR, TCRdb re-called the multiplex PCR reads, giving one row per CDR3 protein. The profile shows about 500,000 distinct CDR3 sequences, 39% of them singletons. The sequencing input was peripheral blood or thyroid tissue (not recorded which). The receptors originated from an adult man with Graves' hyperthyroidism.

CDR3 DNA: TGTGCCAGTTTTTCTCCGGGACAGGGTGATCAGCCCCAGCATTTT. Its protein product is CASFSPGQGDQPQHF. V gene TRBV6-1 combines with J gene TRBJ1-5, with TRBD1 identical over 9 bases. This CDR3 has 15 amino acids. V lost 9 bases and J lost 5; bases outside the gene matches: 11. CDR1 is MNHNS, CDR2 SASEGT, per germline.

V is TRBV15 and J is TRBJ2-4; 10 bases map to TRBD2. The CDR3 is 16 amino acids. Germline V gene lookup returns CDR1 LNHNV and CDR2 YYDKDF (reference sequence). Trimming removed 0 bases from V and 6 bases from J; junction bases left unmatched: 5. CDR3 coding DNA: TGTGCCACCAGCAGAGAAAGCGGGGGGGCCTTAAACATTCAGTACTTC. Its protein is CATSRESGGALNIQYF.

On this clonotype: A much bigger clone sits one base away, suggesting this may be a read error. The genes are TRBV25-1 and TRBJ1-2; 12 nucleotides align to TRBD1. The CDR3 runs 17 residues. Trimming cost V 5 bases and J 4 bases; bases outside gene matches: 11. Germline loops: CDR1 MGHDK, CDR2 SYGVNS. The CDR3, as DNA: TGTGCCAGCAGTATCGGGACAGGGGGCGGCGGATCCTATGGCTACACCTTC. Amino acid sequence: CASSIGTGGGGSYGYTF.